The entry below describes one T cell receptor beta chain. The target antigen is unknown. Per germline, CDR1 SGHRS and CDR2 YFSETQ. V was pared by 4 bases and J by 4 bases, with 7 bases of the junction left unmatched. CDR3 length: 14 amino acids. This specimen comes from a study of T cell responses to AZD1222 COVID-19 vaccine. Regarding the study as a whole: Samples come after the peak T cell response, not at day 14. Possibly, clonal diversity was underestimated; donors were largely white British and included more females. The span of vaccine-associated CD4 TCRs extended across spike, with dominance at 160-218 and 743-854.

Data came from immunoSEQ multiplex PCR; TCRdb stores just in-frame clones and leaves some out. The top ten clones hold under 20% of a sample with 150,000 to 180,000 clones, 90% of them seen once. The chain links TRBV5-1 to TRBJ1-1; 7 positions agree with TRBD1. Source: peripheral blood, taken on day 0 of AZD1222 vaccination. The TCR comes from an adult in good health. The CDR3 DNA follows: TGCGCCAGCAGCGACAGACAGGGTTTCACTGAAGCTTTCTTT. Its translation is CASSDRQGFTEAFF.